The clone carrying this T cell receptor beta chain was seen once. The data derive from a study of blood T cell repertoires in COVID-19. Background on the study: Acute and convalescent COVID-19 specimens originated in the United States, Italy and Spain.

The CDR3 has 14 amino acids. The V and J ends lost 5 bases and 4 bases, in that order; junction bases with no gene match: 5. Germline V gives CDR1 ENHRY, CDR2 SYGVKD. Here immunoSEQ multiplex PCR was the method, and the copy in TCRdb shows in-frame clones only, minus some. Of tens of thousands of clones detected, 60% to 80% appear once; the ten largest clones hold 2% to 2.5%. This chain links TRBV10-3 with TRBJ1-5; 7 bases agree with TRBD1. The TCR sequence derives from a man between 65 and 79 years old with COVID-19, enrolled during active disease. The sequenced sample was peripheral blood. Written as DNA, the CDR3 is TGTGCCATCAGTTGGGACAGAATGAATCAGCCCCAGCATTTT. Residues: CAISWDRMNQPQHF.